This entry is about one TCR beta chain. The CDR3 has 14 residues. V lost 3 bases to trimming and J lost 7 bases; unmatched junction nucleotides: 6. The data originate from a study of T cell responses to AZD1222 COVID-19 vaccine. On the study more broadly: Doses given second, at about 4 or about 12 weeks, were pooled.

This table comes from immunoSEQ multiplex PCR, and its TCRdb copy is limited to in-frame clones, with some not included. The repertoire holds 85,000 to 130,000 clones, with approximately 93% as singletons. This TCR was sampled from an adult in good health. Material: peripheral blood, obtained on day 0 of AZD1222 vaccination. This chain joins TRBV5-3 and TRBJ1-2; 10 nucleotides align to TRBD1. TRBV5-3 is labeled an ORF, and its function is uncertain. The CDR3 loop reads CARSSPRDRGGYTF. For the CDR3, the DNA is TGTGCCAGAAGCTCACCGAGGGACAGGGGTGGCTACACCTTC.